These 22 T cell receptor beta chains share one sample of origin, sequenced in a study of cytomegalovirus exposure and HLA in healthy donors. PCR involved 60 Vbeta and 13 Jbeta primers. The method was immunoSEQ multiplex PCR; TCRdb's version includes in-frame clones alone and lacks a portion of them. The sample records 70,000 to 100,000 clones, around two thirds being singletons. Specimen: PBMCs. Every receptor here comes from a woman between 50 and 59 years old in good health and CMV-seropositive.

The chain couples TRBV5-1 to TRBJ2-7; weak D call: TRBD1 (5 bases). V was clipped by 0 bases and J by 4 bases, with 14 bases between them. CDR3 length: 15 amino acids. CDR1 SGHRS and CDR2 YFSETQ come from the germline V gene. Here the CDR3 reads CASSLVAGKGYEQYF. As DNA, the CDR3 is TGCGCCAGCAGCTTGGTGGCAGGGAAAGGGTACGAGCAGTACTTC.

The chain uses TRBV7-9 and TRBJ2-3, with 7 bases aligning to TRBD1. The CDR3 is 13 residues long. Germline loops: CDR1 SEHNR, CDR2 FQNEAQ (reference sequence). DNA of the CDR3: TGTTCCGTGGCAGGGGGAAGCACAGATACGCAGTATTTT. Its translation: CSVAGGSTDTQYF. Variable domain in full (rest from reference TRBV7-9 and TRBJ2-3): DTGVSQNPRHKITKRGQNVTFRCDPISEHNRLYWYRQTLGQGPEFLTYFQNEAQLEKSRLLSDRFSAERPKGSFSTLEIQRTEQGDSAMYLCSVAGGSTDTQYFGPGTRLTVL.

About this clone itself: At one end the junction does not follow the germline gene, possibly because of a read error. The V and J genes are TRBV7-9 and TRBJ2-1; D gene uncertain. The germline gives CDR1 SEHNR, CDR2 FQNEAQ (reference sequence). The CDR3 has 17 amino acids. This CDR3 is CSSSLGFRLSSYNEQFF. The CDR3 DNA follows: TGTTCCAGCAGCTTAGGGTTCCGACTCAGCTCCTACAATGAGCAGTTCTTC.

This clone was detected only a few times. V is TRBV10-3 and J is TRBJ2-5; TRBD1 matches 9 bases. The J call may not be correct, given that the DNA end is closer to TRBJ2-7. Germline CDR1 is ENHRY and CDR2 is SYGVKD. The length of the CDR3 is 15 residues. The CDR3 bases are TGTGCCATCAGTGAGTCGAGGGACAGGGTATACGAGCAGTACTTC. Its protein product is CAISESRDRVYEQYF.

The V gene is TRBV6-5, the J gene TRBJ1-5, with 8 bases that match TRBD1. The CDR3 is made up of 14 amino acids. V lost 7 bases to trimming and J lost 4 bases; unmatched junction nucleotides: 6. Germline assignment: CDR1 MNHEY and CDR2 SVGAGI. DNA for the CDR3: TGTGCCAGCACCCCGGGACAGGATAATCAGCCCCAGCATTTT. This codes for CASTPGQDNQPQHF.

The chain couples TRBV11-1 to TRBJ1-5, with D possibly TRBD1 on 5 matching bases. This CDR3 comprises 14 residues. Germline V gene sequence: CDR1 SGHAT, CDR2 FQDESV (reference sequence). V was trimmed by 1 base and J by 9 bases, leaving 13 bases between them. The CDR3 reads CASSLGQGRGPQHF. As DNA, the CDR3 is TGTGCCAGCAGCTTAGGCCAGGGAAGAGGGCCCCAGCATTTT.

The J gene is TRBJ2-5, the V gene TRBV29-1, with a weak D call TRBD2 (6 bases). The CDR3 runs 13 residues. Germline CDR1 is SQVTM and CDR2 is ANQGSEA. The V end was cut by 8 bases, the J end by 4 bases, with 17 bases between. The CDR3 loop reads CSPTGGGSETQYF. CDR3 bases: TGCAGCCCCACCGGTGGGGGGTCAGAGACCCAGTACTTC.

The CDR3 reads CASSWATGEFRYF. Here the CDR3 DNA reads TGTGCCAGCAGCTGGGCGACAGGGGAGTTTCGGTACTTC. The rearrangement joins TRBV14 to TRBJ2-7, with 8 bases that match TRBD1. Germline V CDR1 and CDR2: SGHDN, FVKESK. With 5 bases clipped from V and 12 bases from J, the junction kept 12 bases outside the gene matches. The CDR3 is 13 residues long. The whole variable domain, filled in from reference TRBV14 and TRBJ2-7, reads EAGVTQFPSHSVIEKGQTVTLRCDPISGHDNLYWYRRVMGKEIKFLLHFVKESKQDESGMPNNRFLAERTGGTYSTLKVQPAELEDSGVYFCASSWATGEFRYFGPGTRLTVT.

This clone turned up a few times. This sequence joins TRBV27 and TRBJ2-1; D is ambiguous. The CDR3 is 13 residues long. In germline, CDR1 is MNHEY, CDR2 SMNVEV (reference sequence). Trimming cost V 6 bases and J 5 bases, with 11 bases left between them. Here the CDR3 DNA reads TGTGCCAGCAGGGTCCCCCGCGACAATGAGCAGTTCTTC. Translation: CASRVPRDNEQFF.

This clone appeared a few times. The rearrangement links TRBV11-3 to TRBJ2-7; D not resolved. Trimming shortened V by 7 bases and J by 4 bases, and 11 bases separated the two germline ends. CDR1 is SGHNT, CDR2 YENEEA, per germline. This CDR3 comprises 12 residues. The CDR3 here is CASTTPGYEQYV. The CDR3 DNA sequence: TGTGCCAGCACCACCCCCGGGTACGAGCAGTACGTC.

The chain joins TRBV9 to TRBJ2-1; 8 nucleotides align to TRBD1. The ends lost 4 bases at V and 3 bases at J; junction bases unmatched: 12. The CDR3 covers 17 residues. Looked up from germline, CDR1 is SGDLS and CDR2 is YYNGEE. CDR3 protein: CASSTPTGTGDYNEQFF. In DNA form, the CDR3 reads TGTGCCAGCAGCACACCCACCGGGACAGGAGACTACAATGAGCAGTTCTTC.

The chain carries TRBV28 and TRBJ2-1; a possible D gene is TRBD2 (5 bases). The germline V gene has CDR1 MDHEN and CDR2 SYDVKM. The CDR3 has 12 residues. V gave up 5 bases and J gave up 11 bases, with 13 bases separating them. The CDR3: CASSPRTLKQFF. CDR3 in DNA: TGTGCCAGCAGTCCGAGGACTCTTAAGCAGTTCTTC.

The chain carries TRBV19 and TRBJ1-6; D is uncertain. The CDR3 is 14 amino acids. Germline V gives CDR1 LNHDA, CDR2 SQIVND (reference sequence). V dropped 4 bases and J dropped 9 bases, with 13 bases sitting between them. The CDR3 sequence: CASSSRQIISPLHF. Written as DNA, the CDR3 is TGTGCCAGTAGTAGTCGACAAATAATTTCACCCCTCCACTTT.

The CDR3 DNA follows: TGTGCCAGCAGCCATCCGAAAGGGGGGGACTATGGCTACACCTTC. It is translated as CASSHPKGGDYGYTF. The chain uses TRBV4-2 and TRBJ1-2; D perhaps matches TRBD1 (6 bases). This CDR3 is built from 15 residues. Germline values: CDR1 LGHNA, CDR2 YNFKEQ. V was cut by 3 bases and J by 3 bases, with 14 bases left in between.

This chain joins TRBV28 and TRBJ1-3, with D unclear. Germline V CDR1 and CDR2: MDHEN, SYDVKM. V was trimmed by 6 bases and J by 4 bases, leaving 10 bases between them. The CDR3 spans 13 residues. CDR3 sequence reads: CASSLFSGNTIYF. The CDR3 coding sequence is TGTGCCAGCAGCCTCTTTTCCGGAAACACCATATATTTT.

This clone was seen only a few times. The V gene is TRBV7-9, the J gene TRBJ2-3; TRBD1 matches at 7 bases. With 6 bases clipped from V and 0 bases from J, the junction kept 15 bases outside the gene matches. CDR3 size: 18 residues. The germline CDR1 and CDR2 sequences are SEHNR and FQNEAQ (reference sequence). The CDR3: CASRGPGQIPSSTDTQYF. In DNA, the CDR3 is TGTGCCAGCAGGGGCCCGGGACAGATTCCTTCTAGCACAGATACGCAGTATTTT.

The chain joins TRBV7-3 to TRBJ1-2; D may be TRBD1 (6 bases). The CDR3 totals 13 residues. The ends were cut back, 5 bases at V and 8 bases at J, with 15 bases in the middle. CDR1 is SGHTA and CDR2 is FQGTGA in the germline V gene. CDR3 region: CASSPGGATGYTF. CDR3 DNA: TGTGCCAGCAGCCCCGGGGGGGCAACGGGCTACACCTTC.

The chain links TRBV9 to TRBJ1-1; D ambiguous. Germline V CDR1 and CDR2: SGDLS, YYNGEE. The CDR3 is 12 residues long. V shed 2 bases and J shed 6 bases, with 8 bases lying between them. The CDR3 bases are TGTGCCAGCAGCGTCGGGGAGGCTGAAGCTTTCTTT. Translated, it gives CASSVGEAEAFF.

The rearrangement uses TRBV5-1 and TRBJ2-2; unclear D gene. V gave up 0 bases and J gave up 4 bases, with 13 bases separating them. The CDR3 totals 16 residues. Germline V CDR1 and CDR2: SGHRS, YFSETQ. CDR3 in amino acids: CASSLAPEVGTGELFF. CDR3 in DNA: TGCGCCAGCAGCTTGGCACCCGAGGTGGGCACCGGGGAGCTGTTTTTT.

The genes are TRBV27 and TRBJ1-2; perhaps TRBD1 as D (5 bases). Germline CDR1 reads MNHEY; CDR2 reads SMNVEV (reference sequence). This CDR3 has 17 amino acids. The V end was cut by 0 bases, the J end by 4 bases, with 18 bases between. CDR3 nucleotide sequence: TGTGCCAGCAGTTTATCGGGGGAGGGTTGGAGGAGCTATGGCTACACCTTC. It is translated as CASSLSGEGWRSYGYTF.

The V gene is TRBV28, the J gene TRBJ2-1, with TRBD1 as a possible D gene (5 bases). V was pared by 2 bases and J by 2 bases, with 10 bases between. The V gene's germline CDR1 is MDHEN and CDR2 SYDVKM. This CDR3 contains 15 residues. The DNA of the CDR3 is TGTGCCAGCAGTTTAGTCGCGGACACCTACAATGAGCAGTTCTTC. Translated: CASSLVADTYNEQFF.

This sequence joins TRBV21-1 and TRBJ2-7; the DNA was not compared with TRBD1, the D call given in the table. TRBV21-1 is an annotated pseudogene. CDR3 size: 13 residues. The CDR3, as DNA: TGTGCCAGCAGCAAACATCTGGGCTACGAGCAGTACGTC. Its translation is CASSKHLGYEQYV.